The 21 T cell receptor beta chains listed next were all sequenced from one sample in a study of T cells after yellow fever vaccination. MiXCR, run by TCRdb on the 5' RACE reads, gives a single entry per CDR3 protein. Of about 340,000 distinct CDR3 sequences in the sample, approximately 13% were seen once. The material sequenced was CD4+ T cells sorted from PBMCs, taken 15 days after the yellow fever booster vaccination. These receptors all stem from a man between 18 and 29 years old who received the YFV17D yellow fever vaccine.

This clonotype was observed a handful of times. The chain links TRBV4-3 to TRBJ1-4; D remains ambiguous. The CDR3 spans 16 residues. Looked up from germline, CDR1 is LGHNA and CDR2 is YSLEER. Trimming removed 1 base from V and 4 bases from J, with 13 bases in between. DNA for the CDR3: TGCGCCAGCAGCCAAGGTCCGAGACGGGATAATGAAAAACTGTTTTTT. As protein: CASSQGPRRDNEKLFF.

This clonotype has a count of ten or more. J is TRBJ2-5 and V is TRBV7-2; maybe TRBD1 (5 bases). Trimming removed 6 bases from V and 2 bases from J, with 13 bases in between. Germline CDR1 reads SGHTA; CDR2 reads FQGNSA. The CDR3 contains 14 residues. The CDR3 DNA follows: TGTGCCAGCAGGTTCAAGGGGCCTCAAGAGACCCAGTACTTC. Amino acids: CASRFKGPQETQYF.

This clonotype was recorded a few times. This rearrangement joins TRBV30 to TRBJ1-6; D unclear. Germline V gene lookup returns CDR1 GTSNPN and CDR2 SVGIG (reference sequence). This CDR3 spans 12 amino acids. V was clipped by 3 bases and J by 10 bases, with 10 bases between them. CDR3 residues: CAWSSSESPLHF. CDR3 bases: TGTGCCTGGAGCTCGAGTGAGTCACCCCTCCACTTT.

The rearrangement uses TRBV20-1 and TRBJ2-3, with 11 bases lining up with TRBD2. There are 16 residues in the CDR3. V was clipped by 6 bases and J by 1 base; unmatched bases: 9. The germline gives CDR1 DFQATT, CDR2 SNEGSKA (reference sequence). CDR3 in amino acids: CSAPPATSGGTDTQYF. CDR3 bases: TGCAGTGCCCCACCGGCGACTAGCGGGGGCACAGATACGCAGTATTTT.

The sample holds many counts of this clonotype. The chain joins TRBV20-1 to TRBJ2-5; 10 bases are shared with TRBD2. V was pared by 2 bases and J by 1 base, with 4 bases of the junction left unmatched. The CDR3 covers 15 residues. Germline V gives CDR1 DFQATT, CDR2 SNEGSKA (reference sequence). The CDR3 reads CSARPSGGLQETQYF. Here the CDR3 DNA reads TGCAGTGCTAGACCTAGCGGGGGCCTCCAAGAGACCCAGTACTTC.

This clonotype was seen more than once but under ten times. The gene calls are TRBV9 and TRBJ2-1; 13 bases agree with TRBD2. J gave up 7 bases and V 0 bases, and 13 bases lay outside the gene matches. CDR3 length: 19 residues. Per the germline V gene, CDR1 is SGDLS and CDR2 is YYNGEE. The DNA of the CDR3 is TGTGCCAGCAGCGTAGCCGCAACGACTAGCGGGGGGAGATGGAATGAGCAGTTCTTC. Protein product: CASSVAATTSGGRWNEQFF.

This chain uses TRBV6-5 with TRBJ1-1; D not resolved. The CDR3 loop spans 16 amino acids. Germline loops: CDR1 MNHEY, CDR2 SVGAGI. The ends were cut back, 0 bases at V and 1 base at J, with 12 bases in the middle. CDR3 protein: CASSYSKRSRNTEAFF. Here the CDR3 DNA reads TGTGCCAGCAGTTACTCGAAGCGGAGCAGGAACACTGAAGCTTTCTTT.

V gene TRBV5-6 combines with J gene TRBJ1-2; 8 bases are shared with TRBD1. The germline V gene has CDR1 SGHDT and CDR2 YYEEEE. The CDR3 is 13 residues long. Germline trimming cut 2 bases from V and 8 bases from J; bases unmatched to any gene: 5. The DNA for the CDR3 is TGTGCCAGCAGCTTCGTGGACAGGGTGGGCTACACCTTC. It translates to CASSFVDRVGYTF. Combining the CDR3 with reference TRBV5-6 and TRBJ1-2 gives the whole variable domain DAGVTQSPTHLIKTRGQQVTLRCSPKSGHDTVSWYQQALGQGPQFIFQYYEEEERQRGNFPDRFSGHQFPNYSSELNVNALLLGDSALYLCASSFVDRVGYTFGSGTRLTVV.

This clonotype was detected only a few times. V and J are TRBV11-2 and TRBJ2-7; D gene uncertain. V was shortened by 3 bases and J by 2 bases, with 11 bases between the two germline ends. The CDR3 sequence is 14 residues long. In germline, CDR1 is SGHAT, CDR2 FQNNGV. In nucleotides, the CDR3 is TGTGCCAGCAGCTTTACCGAAAGTACCTACGAGCAGTACTTC. Encoded protein: CASSFTESTYEQYF.

This clonotype was recorded many times. Germline and junction disagree at one end, which may indicate a read error. V and J are TRBV7-8 and TRBJ1-2, with 8 bases aligning to TRBD1. This CDR3 comprises 14 residues. Germline V gives CDR1 SGHVS, CDR2 FQNEAQ. For the CDR3, the DNA is TGTGCCAGCAGCCTAGCGGGACAGGCAGATGCTCACACCTTC. Its translation: CASSLAGQADAHTF.

This clonotype was counted between two and nine times. This chain links TRBV20-1 with TRBJ2-1; 12 nucleotides line up with TRBD2. There are 17 residues in the CDR3. CDR1 and CDR2 (germline): DFQATT, SNEGSKA (reference sequence). The trim removed 1 base at V and 7 bases at J, leaving 11 bases unmatched. The CDR3 sequence is CSARAPGLAGGPNEQFF. The CDR3 coding sequence is TGCAGTGCTAGAGCCCCCGGGCTAGCGGGGGGGCCGAATGAGCAGTTCTTC.

CDR3 sequence: CASSLMTGYTGELFF. DNA of the CDR3: TGTGCCAGCAGCCTGATGACAGGGTATACCGGGGAGCTGTTTTTT. J is TRBJ2-2 and V is TRBV5-6; 7 nucleotides line up with TRBD1. With V trimmed by 4 bases and J by 5 bases, 8 bases remained unmatched. The CDR3 sequence is 15 residues long. Germline-derived CDR1 and CDR2 are SGHDT and YYEEEE.

For the CDR3, the DNA is TGTGCCAGCAGCCAAGATCGGGGCATTCAGTACTTC. This sequence encodes CASSQDRGIQYF. The V gene is TRBV3-1, the J gene TRBJ2-4, with D possibly TRBD2 on 5 matching bases. V was shortened by 0 bases and J by 9 bases, with 6 bases between the two germline ends. Germline loops: CDR1 LGHDT, CDR2 YNNKEL (reference sequence). The CDR3 runs to 12 residues.

This clonotype was found a few times. The CDR3 region is CSAQGAGETQYF. DNA for the CDR3: TGCAGTGCTCAGGGGGCGGGCGAGACCCAGTACTTC. The V call is TRBV20-1, the J call TRBJ2-5; 8 bases are a match to TRBD1. This CDR3 comprises 12 residues. Per the germline V gene, CDR1 is DFQATT and CDR2 is SNEGSKA (reference sequence). V lost 5 bases and J lost 5; bases outside the gene matches: 4.

CDR3 nucleotide sequence: TGTGCCAGCAGCCCTACGGCGGGTCAGGCAGAGAACTATGGCTACACCTTC. Translating gives CASSPTAGQAENYGYTF. The chain has TRBV11-2 and TRBJ1-2; D gene unclear. Trimming pared 5 bases from V and 2 bases from J, leaving 21 bases between. The CDR3 has 17 amino acids. Looked up from germline, CDR1 is SGHAT and CDR2 is FQNNGV.

At least ten counts were recorded for this clonotype. The gene calls are TRBV5-1 and TRBJ1-3; no reliable D call. The V end was cut by 5 bases, the J end by 0 bases, with 9 bases between. Germline-derived CDR1 and CDR2 are SGHRS and YFSETQ. This CDR3 has 14 residues. CDR3 region: CASRDGFSGNTIYF. The CDR3 DNA reads TGCGCCAGCAGGGACGGTTTCTCTGGAAACACCATATATTTT.

This clonotype has more than one count but fewer than ten. The genes are TRBV5-1 and TRBJ2-2; D is undetermined. This CDR3 region has 13 residues. The germline CDR1 and CDR2 sequences are SGHRS and YFSETQ. The V and J ends lost 1 base and 6 bases respectively, with 7 bases between them. The CDR3 is CASSLYEAGELFF. CDR3 DNA sequence: TGCGCCAGCAGCTTGTACGAAGCCGGGGAGCTGTTTTTT.

The V gene is TRBV9, the J gene TRBJ2-1; TRBD2 matches 7 bases. The V and J ends lost 0 bases and 4 bases, in that order; junction bases with no gene match: 7. The length of the CDR3 is 16 residues. Germline CDR1 is SGDLS and CDR2 is YYNGEE. The CDR3 loop reads CASSVAPGGNYNEQFF. DNA for the CDR3: TGTGCCAGCAGCGTAGCCCCCGGGGGGAATTACAATGAGCAGTTCTTC.

This clonotype turned up a few times. This sequence joins TRBV29-1 and TRBJ2-3; D is undetermined. V lost 0 bases and J 2 bases, leaving 15 bases between the germline ends. The CDR3 spans 16 residues. Germline CDR1 and CDR2: SQVTM and ANQGSEA. CDR3 coding DNA: TGCAGCGTTGAAGAAAATATCGGCAGACTCACAGATACGCAGTATTTT. Its protein is CSVEENIGRLTDTQYF.

For the CDR3, the DNA is TGCAGTGCGAGATTCACAGGGAACACTGAAGCTTTCTTT. It codes for CSARFTGNTEAFF. The V gene is TRBV20-1, the J gene TRBJ1-1; D may be TRBD1 (5 bases). Germline V gene data show CDR1 as DFQATT and CDR2 as SNEGSKA (reference sequence). CDR3 size: 13 residues. Deletions cut 6 bases from V and 1 base from J, with 12 bases between.

The chain is built from TRBV12-3 or TRBV12-4 and TRBJ2-1, with TRBD1 identical over 8 bases. CDR3 length: 15 residues. V lost 10 bases and J lost 4; bases outside the gene matches: 12. The CDR3 nucleotides are TGTGCCAACGCTCGGGCGGGACAGGTATACAATGAGCAGTTCTTC. Translated: CANARAGQVYNEQFF.